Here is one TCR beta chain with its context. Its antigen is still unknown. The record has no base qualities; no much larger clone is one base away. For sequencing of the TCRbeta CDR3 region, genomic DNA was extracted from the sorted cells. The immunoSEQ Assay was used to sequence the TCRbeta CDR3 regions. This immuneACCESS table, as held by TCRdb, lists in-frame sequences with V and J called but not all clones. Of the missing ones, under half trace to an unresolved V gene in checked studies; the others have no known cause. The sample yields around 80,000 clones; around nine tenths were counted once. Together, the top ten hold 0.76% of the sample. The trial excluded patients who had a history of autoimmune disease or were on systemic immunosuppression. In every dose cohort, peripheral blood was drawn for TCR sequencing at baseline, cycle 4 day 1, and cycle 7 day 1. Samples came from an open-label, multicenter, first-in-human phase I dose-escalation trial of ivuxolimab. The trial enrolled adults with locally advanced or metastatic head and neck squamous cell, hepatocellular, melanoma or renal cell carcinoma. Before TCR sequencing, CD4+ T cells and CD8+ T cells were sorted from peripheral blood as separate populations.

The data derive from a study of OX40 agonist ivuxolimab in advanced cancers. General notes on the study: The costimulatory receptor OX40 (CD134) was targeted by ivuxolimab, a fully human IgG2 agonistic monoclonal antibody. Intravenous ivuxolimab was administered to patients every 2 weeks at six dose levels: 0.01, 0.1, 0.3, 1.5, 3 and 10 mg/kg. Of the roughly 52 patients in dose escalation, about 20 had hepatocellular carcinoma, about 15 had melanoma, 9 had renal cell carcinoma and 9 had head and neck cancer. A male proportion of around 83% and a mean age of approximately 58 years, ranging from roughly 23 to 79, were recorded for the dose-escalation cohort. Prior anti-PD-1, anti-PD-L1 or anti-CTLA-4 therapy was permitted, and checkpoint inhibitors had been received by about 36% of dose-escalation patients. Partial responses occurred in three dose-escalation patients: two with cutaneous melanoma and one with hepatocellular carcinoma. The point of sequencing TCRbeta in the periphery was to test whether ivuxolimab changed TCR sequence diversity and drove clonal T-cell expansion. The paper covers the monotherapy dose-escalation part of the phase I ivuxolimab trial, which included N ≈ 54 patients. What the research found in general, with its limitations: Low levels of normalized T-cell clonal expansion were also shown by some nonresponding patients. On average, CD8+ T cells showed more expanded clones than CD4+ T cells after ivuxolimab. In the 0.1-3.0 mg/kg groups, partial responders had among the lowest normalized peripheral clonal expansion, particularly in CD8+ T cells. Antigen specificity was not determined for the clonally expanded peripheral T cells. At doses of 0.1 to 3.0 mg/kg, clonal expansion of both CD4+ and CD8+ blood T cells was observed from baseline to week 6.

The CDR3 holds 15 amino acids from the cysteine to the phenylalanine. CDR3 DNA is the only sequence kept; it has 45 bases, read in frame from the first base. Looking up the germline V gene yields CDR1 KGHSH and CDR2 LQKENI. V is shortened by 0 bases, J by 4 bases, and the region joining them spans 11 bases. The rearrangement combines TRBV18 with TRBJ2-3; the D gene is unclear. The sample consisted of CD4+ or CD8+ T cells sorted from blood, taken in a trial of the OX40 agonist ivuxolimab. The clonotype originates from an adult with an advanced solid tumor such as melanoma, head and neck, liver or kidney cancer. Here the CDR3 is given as CASSPPLGIPDTQYF. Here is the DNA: TGTGCCAGCTCACCACCTTTAGGAATCCCAGATACGCAGTATTTT.